Listed here are 14 T cell receptor beta chains from one sample, sequenced in a study of regulatory T cells in long-lasting Graves disease. The TCR beta library used iRepertoire HTBI primers with Arm-PCR amplification of CDR3. TCRdb re-called the multiplex PCR reads through MiXCR, storing one row per CDR3 protein. The repertoire holds about 240,000 distinct CDR3 sequences, with 20% as singletons. Time point specified: newly diagnosed GD, antithyroid drugs for less than 3 months. From RNA extracted from PBMCs, the TCR library was made. The specimen comprised peripheral blood mononuclear cells (PBMCs), sampled at new diagnosis, from a patient treated with antithyroid drugs. The receptors shown here come from a female donor with Graves disease.

This clonotype was detected ten times or more. V gene TRBV10-2 combines with J gene TRBJ2-2; unclear D gene. Trimming cost V 5 bases and J 7 bases, with 8 bases left between them. CDR3 length: 12 amino acids. The germline gives CDR1 WSHSY, CDR2 SAAADI. In DNA, the CDR3 is TGCGCCAGCAGTACCCGATTCGGGGAGCTGTTTTTT. Protein sequence: CASSTRFGELFF.

This clonotype was recorded many times. The V and J genes are TRBV20-1 and TRBJ2-3, with unresolved D. The V gene's germline CDR1 is DFQATT and CDR2 SNEGSKA (reference sequence). The CDR3 loop spans 12 amino acids. Trimming shortened V by 2 bases and J by 0 bases, and 3 bases separated the two germline ends. Here the CDR3 DNA reads TGCAGTGCTAGATCCAGCACAGATACGCAGTATTTT. This encodes CSARSSTDTQYF.

This clonotype was seen more than once but under ten times. The J gene is TRBJ1-4, the V gene TRBV7-9; the D is unclear. V lost 5 bases, J lost 7 bases, and 8 bases lay in between. The CDR3 contains 12 residues. From germline, CDR1 is SEHNR and CDR2 FQNEAQ (reference sequence). The CDR3 loop reads CASSREVEKLFF. Here the CDR3 DNA reads TGTGCCAGCAGCCGCGAGGTTGAAAAACTGTTTTTT.

This clonotype was picked up many times. This sequence joins TRBV3-1 and TRBJ1-2; no firm D call. V lost 3 bases to trimming and J lost 7 bases, with 9 bases between them. The CDR3 has 12 amino acids. Germline V gene sequence: CDR1 LGHDT, CDR2 YNNKEL (reference sequence). CDR3 in amino acids: CASSQISGGYTF. The CDR3 DNA follows: TGTGCCAGCAGCCAGATAAGTGGTGGCTACACCTTC.

This clonotype has a handful of counts. The rearrangement uses TRBV6-2 or TRBV6-3 and TRBJ1-1; D is unresolved. Deletions cut 3 bases from V and 6 bases from J, with 5 bases between. Germline V gene lookup returns CDR1 MNHEY and CDR2 SVGEGT. This CDR3 has 11 amino acids. CDR3 sequence: CASSYRSEAFF. The CDR3 region has the DNA TGTGCCAGCAGTTATAGGTCTGAAGCTTTCTTT.

V and J are TRBV20-1 and TRBJ2-1; TRBD2 matches 7 bases. Losses at the gene ends were 6 bases for V and 0 bases for J; bases not matched to a gene: 5. The CDR3 runs 14 residues. The germline gives CDR1 DFQATT, CDR2 SNEGSKA (reference sequence). CDR3 nucleotides: TGCAGTGCCCCTCTAGCGGCCTCCTACAATGAGCAGTTCTTC. This sequence encodes CSAPLAASYNEQFF.

This clonotype was observed at least ten times. The chain couples TRBV20-1 to TRBJ2-5; tentatively, D is TRBD2 (6 bases). The length of the CDR3 is 12 residues. Deletions cut 0 bases from V and 6 bases from J, with 8 bases between. Germline CDR1 is DFQATT and CDR2 is SNEGSKA (reference sequence). CDR3 bases: TGCAGTGCTAGAGAGGGGGGAAAGACCCAGTACTTC. It specifies CSAREGGKTQYF.

This clonotype was seen at least ten times. This chain connects TRBV20-1 to TRBJ2-2, with D perhaps TRBD2 (6 bases). The CDR3 extends over 13 amino acids. Germline V gives CDR1 DFQATT, CDR2 SNEGSKA (reference sequence). Trimming pared 7 bases from V and 6 bases from J, leaving 15 bases between. The CDR3 reads CSGLARGAGELFF. As DNA, the CDR3 is TGCAGTGGGCTAGCGAGGGGTGCCGGGGAGCTGTTTTTT.

The count of this clonotype is one. This probably arose from a read error, given a far larger clone one base away. This chain connects TRBV6-1 to TRBJ2-5; 8 bases are a match to TRBD2. Germline V gene lookup returns CDR1 MNHNS and CDR2 SASEGT. V lost 7 bases to trimming and J lost 11 bases; unmatched junction nucleotides: 18. The CDR3 length is 15 residues. The CDR3 protein is CASMPGGGRLGEQYF. CDR3 nucleotide sequence: TGTGCCAGCATGCCTGGCGGGGGGCGCCTCGGGGAGCAGTACTTC.

The sample holds many counts of this clonotype. The chain employs TRBV27 and TRBJ2-2, with TRBD1 matching over 7 bases. There are 15 residues in the CDR3. Germline CDR1 and CDR2: MNHEY and SMNVEV (reference sequence). After removal of 3 bases from V and 3 bases from J, the junction contained 4 bases not matched to a gene. CDR3 sequence (DNA): TGTGCCAGCAGTTTCCCCGGGACAGACACCGGGGAGCTGTTTTTT. Protein sequence: CASSFPGTDTGELFF.

This clonotype was found a few times. This chain connects TRBV12-3 or TRBV12-4 to TRBJ2-7; D possibly corresponds to TRBD2 (6 bases). Trimming shortened V by 4 bases and J by 6 bases, and 10 bases separated the two germline ends. This CDR3 has 12 residues. CDR3 nucleotides: TGTGCCAGCAGTTGGAGGGTGGGCGAGCAGTACTTC. Amino acid sequence: CASSWRVGEQYF.

This clonotype was counted many times. The chain combines TRBV6-2 or TRBV6-3 with TRBJ2-4; D not resolved. Germline lookup yields CDR1 MNHEY and CDR2 SVGEGT. The CDR3 loop spans 14 amino acids. V shed 6 bases and J shed 3 bases, with 12 bases lying between them. CDR3 loop: CASSQRRDKNIQYF. For the CDR3, the DNA is TGTGCCAGCAGCCAACGAAGGGACAAAAACATTCAGTACTTC.

This clonotype has a count of ten or more. This chain joins TRBV2 and TRBJ1-2; TRBD1 agrees at 12 bases. Germline assignment: CDR1 SNHLY and CDR2 FYNNEI. This CDR3 has 14 amino acids. V trimming: 3 bases; J trimming: 7 bases; junction bases outside the gene matches: 3. In DNA, the CDR3 is TGTGCCAGCAGTGAGGGACAGGGGGCTCGTGGCTACACCTTC. Encoded protein: CASSEGQGARGYTF.

This clonotype was counted many times. V and J are TRBV12-3 or TRBV12-4 and TRBJ2-3, with a possible D match to TRBD2 (5 bases). This CDR3 has 14 amino acids. V was trimmed by 9 bases and J by 2 bases, leaving 15 bases between them. The CDR3 sequence: CAREQEEITDTQYF. The DNA for the CDR3 is TGTGCCAGGGAGCAGGAGGAGATCACAGATACGCAGTATTTT.